The 21 T cell receptor beta chains in this list originate from one sample, sequenced in a study of Graves' ophthalmopathy and Graves' hyperthyroidism. Beta-chain TCR CDR3 regions were amplified from RNA transcripts. The workflow started with a first-round RT-PCR run with HTBI primers and then moved on to a second-round multiplex PCR. TCRdb reanalysed the multiplex PCR reads using MiXCR and keeps one entry per CDR3 protein. The sample includes approximately 330,000 distinct CDR3 sequences, 17% seen only once; the top ten take about 12%. The sequencing input was peripheral blood. The receptors originated from an adult man with Graves' ophthalmopathy.

This clonotype has ten or more counts. The gene calls are TRBV12-3 or TRBV12-4 and TRBJ1-5; D is uncertain. Trimming stripped 1 base from V and 11 bases from J, with 12 bases between. This CDR3 contains 13 residues. As DNA, the CDR3 is TGTGCCAGCAGTTTAGAGAGATCAGCGTCCCAGCATTTT. Translating gives CASSLERSASQHF.

This clonotype has at least ten counts. V and J are TRBV7-9 and TRBJ1-3; D call uncertain. The CDR3 totals 12 residues. Germline CDR1 SEHNR, CDR2 FQNEAQ (reference sequence). The V gene lost 3 bases and the J gene lost 0 bases, with 0 bases spanning the gap. The CDR3 here is CASSFSGNTIYF. CDR3 nucleotide sequence: TGTGCCAGCAGCTTCTCTGGAAACACCATATATTTT.

This clonotype was observed many times. The junction and the germline gene differ at one end; a read error may be behind it. The rearrangement joins TRBV7-2 to TRBJ2-5; a possible D gene is TRBD2 (6 bases). CDR3 size: 13 residues. The germline V gene encodes CDR1 SGHTA and CDR2 FQGNSA. CDR3 loop: CASSLAFQETQYF. In DNA form, the CDR3 reads TGTGCCAGCAGCCTAGCGTTCCAAGAGACCCAGTACTTC. Supplemented by reference TRBV7-2 and TRBJ2-5, the full variable domain reads GAGVSQSPSNKVTEKGKDVELRCDPISGHTALYWYRQSLGQGLEFLIYFQGNSAPDKSGLPSDRFSAERTGGSVSTLTIQRTQQEDSAVYLCASSLAFQETQYFGPGTRLLVL.

About this clonotype itself: An end of the junction does not agree with germline; a read error may underlie this. This chain links TRBV6-2 or TRBV6-3 with TRBJ1-5, with D unresolved. The length of the CDR3 is 13 residues. Germline V gives CDR1 MNHEY, CDR2 SVGEGT. CDR3 amino acids: CASSFVTNQPQPF. In DNA form, the CDR3 reads TGTGCCAGCAGTTTCGTGACGAATCAGCCCCAGCCTTTT.

At least ten counts were recorded for this clonotype. The V and J genes are TRBV3-1 and TRBJ2-7; a possible D gene is TRBD2 (6 bases). The CDR3 consists of 14 residues. V gave up 4 bases and J gave up 7 bases, with 17 bases separating them. Germline CDR1 and CDR2: LGHDT and YNNKEL (reference sequence). CDR3: CASSPGLFLKEQYF. In nucleotides, the CDR3 is TGTGCCAGCAGCCCCGGACTATTCCTCAAAGAGCAGTACTTC.

The sample holds a few counts of this clonotype. Just one base apart from a much larger clone, this may be a read error. The rearrangement uses TRBV5-1 and TRBJ2-5, with D maybe TRBD1 (6 bases). Per germline, CDR1 SGHRS and CDR2 YFSETQ. The ends were cut back, 1 base at V and 5 bases at J, with 15 bases in the middle. The CDR3 covers 15 residues. For the CDR3, the DNA is TGCGCCAGCAGCTTGAGTCAGGGGAAGGTGGAGACCCAGTACTTC. Its translation is CASSLSQGKVETQYF.

V and J are TRBV11-1 and TRBJ2-1, with 9 bases fitting TRBD1. The CDR3 spans 15 residues. V shed 4 bases, J shed 5 bases, and the junction held 6 bases outside the gene matches. The germline CDR1 and CDR2 sequences are SGHAT and FQDESV (reference sequence). CDR3 amino acids: CASSSDRGRHNEQFF. CDR3 nucleotide sequence: TGTGCCAGCAGCTCTGACAGGGGGAGGCACAATGAGCAGTTCTTC.

This clonotype was recorded at least ten times. This rearrangement joins TRBV7-9 to TRBJ2-5, with 12 bases matching TRBD2. Per germline, CDR1 SEHNR and CDR2 FQNEAQ (reference sequence). The CDR3 totals 14 residues. The junction had 9 bases not matched to a gene; V was cut back by 5 bases and J by 11 bases. The CDR3 region is CASSRLAGEVWQYF. The CDR3 coding sequence is TGTGCCAGCAGCCGACTAGCGGGGGAGGTCTGGCAGTACTTC.

This clonotype was observed many times. A much larger clone differs by one base, so this may be a read error. Likely a read error: the CDR3 ends without its conserved phenylalanine or tryptophan. The chain joins TRBV10-3 to TRBJ1-1, with 10 bases lining up with TRBD1. The CDR3 has 17 amino acids. Trimming cost V 10 bases and J 0 bases; bases outside gene matches: 14. Germline V gives CDR1 ENHRY, CDR2 SYGVKD. CDR3 amino acids: CATREPGTGELNTEAFL. The CDR3 coding sequence is TGTGCCACCCGTGAGCCCGGGACAGGGGAACTGAACACTGAAGCTTTCCTT.

This clonotype has at least ten counts. This chain links TRBV10-3 with TRBJ1-1; D is possibly TRBD1 (5 bases). The ends were cut back, 7 bases at V and 0 bases at J, with 12 bases in the middle. CDR1 ENHRY and CDR2 SYGVKD come from the germline V gene. The CDR3 covers 14 residues. CDR3 residues: CAITKNRMNTEAFF. CDR3 DNA sequence: TGTGCCATCACCAAGAACAGGATGAACACTGAAGCTTTCTTT.

The chain recombines TRBV6-1 with TRBJ2-7; 7 bases are a match to TRBD1. The CDR3 sequence is 12 residues long. The ends lost 6 bases at V and 7 bases at J; junction bases unmatched: 6. CDR1 is MNHNS and CDR2 is SASEGT in the germline V gene. The CDR3, as DNA: TGTGCCAGCAGGGTTGACAGGGAGGAGCAGTACTTC. Translating gives CASRVDREEQYF.

This clonotype was counted many times. V is TRBV6-2 or TRBV6-3 and J is TRBJ1-5; TRBD1 aligns across 7 bases. V dropped 6 bases and J dropped 1; count of bases not matched to a gene: 12. Germline lookup yields CDR1 MNHEY and CDR2 SVGEGT. This CDR3 is 17 amino acids long. CDR3 amino acids: CASRPRPTGLSNQPQHF. The CDR3, as DNA: TGTGCCAGCAGACCACGCCCGACAGGGTTGAGCAATCAGCCCCAGCATTTT.

This clonotype came up many times. The chain is built from TRBV12-3 or TRBV12-4 and TRBJ1-1; 10 bases agree with TRBD1. The CDR3 sequence is 17 residues long. J lost 3 bases, V lost 6 bases, and 13 bases had no gene match. The DNA of the CDR3 is TGTGCCAGCAGCCAGTCGACAGGGGGCGAGGTGGACACTGAAGCTTTCTTT. Protein product: CASSQSTGGEVDTEAFF.

There are many counts of this clonotype. CDR3 in DNA: TGTGCCAGCAGCTTCCGGGACAGGGTGGTTGAAGCTTTCTTT. Its protein is CASSFRDRVVEAFF. The rearrangement links TRBV5-8 to TRBJ1-1, with 9 bases aligning to TRBD1. The CDR3 is 14 amino acids. The V gene end was trimmed by 2 bases and the J gene end by 7 bases; junction bases not matched to a gene: 6. CDR1 and CDR2 from the germline V gene are SGHTS and YDEGEE.

At least ten counts were recorded for this clonotype. This chain uses TRBV10-3 with TRBJ2-5; TRBD2 might be the D (7 bases). From germline, CDR1 is ENHRY and CDR2 SYGVKD. V lost 11 bases and J 5 bases, leaving 15 bases between the germline ends. This CDR3 has 12 residues. CDR3 nucleotides: TGTGCCTCGGGGGGCGCTTTGGAGACCCAGTACTTC. Translated, it gives CASGGALETQYF.

At least ten counts were recorded for this clonotype. The V call is TRBV5-1, the J call TRBJ1-1; D unclear. The germline V gene has CDR1 SGHRS and CDR2 YFSETQ. The CDR3 length is 13 residues. Trimming left V 4 bases short and J 3 bases short, with 10 bases between. Here the CDR3 reads CASSQERDTEAFF. CDR3 coding DNA: TGCGCCAGCAGCCAGGAAAGAGACACTGAAGCTTTCTTT.

In its sample, this clonotype was seen many times. This rearrangement joins TRBV6-4 to TRBJ1-5; D not resolved. The V gene lost 5 bases and the J gene lost 3 bases, with 14 bases spanning the gap. The CDR3 extends over 15 amino acids. The germline V gene encodes CDR1 MRHNA and CDR2 SNTAGT. CDR3 region: CASSLNGLPNQPQHF. DNA of the CDR3: TGTGCCAGCAGTCTTAACGGGCTACCCAATCAGCCCCAGCATTTT.

At least ten counts were recorded for this clonotype. The V gene is TRBV30, the J gene TRBJ2-2, with D possibly TRBD2 on 6 matching bases. The V end lost 0 bases, the J end lost 0 bases, and 11 bases lay between the germline ends. This CDR3 has 16 residues. Looked up from germline, CDR1 is GTSNPN and CDR2 is SVGIG (reference sequence). CDR3 loop: CAWSVMRLANTGELFF. The CDR3 DNA follows: TGTGCCTGGAGTGTAATGCGACTAGCGAACACCGGGGAGCTGTTTTTT.

The chain couples TRBV13 to TRBJ2-7; weak D call: TRBD2 (5 bases). CDR3 length equals 14 residues. V was trimmed by 0 bases and J by 5 bases, leaving 11 bases between them. Germline CDR1 PRHDT, CDR2 FYEKMQ (reference sequence). CDR3 protein: CASSLGLEVDEQYF. The CDR3 DNA is TGTGCCAGCAGCTTAGGACTAGAAGTCGACGAGCAGTACTTC.

This clonotype occurred a few times. The V gene is TRBV2, the J gene TRBJ1-2; TRBD1 is a possible D gene (6 bases). V lost 9 bases and J lost 5, with 13 bases in between. The CDR3 totals 12 residues. Germline V CDR1 and CDR2: SNHLY, FYNNEI. The CDR3 spells CASPGQTYGYTF. The CDR3 bases are TGTGCCAGTCCAGGACAGACGTATGGCTACACCTTC.

This clonotype was recorded many times. The J gene is TRBJ2-6, the V gene TRBV11-2; no firm D call. Trimming removed 1 base from V and 0 bases from J, with 10 bases in between. Germline V gives CDR1 SGHAT, CDR2 FQNNGV. The CDR3 extends over 17 amino acids. The CDR3 reads CASSLGSSFSGANVLTF. The CDR3 nucleotides are TGTGCCAGCAGCTTAGGGTCCTCCTTCTCTGGGGCCAACGTCCTGACTTTC.